The present TCR beta chain was sequenced within a study of spatial heterogeneity in lung cancer. Study at large: Beta-chain sequences were consistently detected more often than alpha-chain sequences. Notes on the study in general: Relative to follow-up, resection was when ubiquitous expanded tumor TCRs appeared more in blood.

Time point specified: blood at routine non-recurrence follow-up after resection. The authors sequenced whole RNA from tumor, nontumor lung or frozen PBMC without sorting. Of note for this clonotype: What it binds is unknown.

MiXCR was run by TCRdb on the 5' RACE reads, yielding one entry per CDR3 protein. The sample comprises 45,000 to 50,000 distinct CDR3 sequences, approximately 12% of which are singletons, and about 30% rests with the top ten. Germline CDR1 and CDR2: ENHRY and SYGVKD. There are 15 residues in the CDR3. The V gene end was trimmed by 6 bases and the J gene end by 0 bases; junction bases not matched to a gene: 6. This sample comprised PBMCs, obtained at follow-up. This sequence joins TRBV10-3 and TRBJ2-3; 7 nucleotides line up with TRBD1. This TCR came from a male donor with early-stage non-small cell lung cancer. DNA for the CDR3: TGTGCCATCAGCCCGGGACAGAGCAGCACAGATACGCAGTATTTT. Protein product: CAISPGQSSTDTQYF.